This T cell receptor beta chain was captured by sequencing in a study of cytomegalovirus exposure and HLA in healthy donors. Use of 60 Vbeta and 13 Jbeta primers characterized the PCR. Using immunoSEQ multiplex PCR, the repertoire was profiled, and TCRdb retains in-frame clones only, with some absent. The sample includes 100,000 to 150,000 clones, approximately 80% of them seen just once. The CDR3 consists of 12 residues. With 4 bases removed from V and 4 bases from J, the gap between germline ends came to 8 bases. CDR1 and CDR2 from the germline V gene are LNHDA and SQIVND (reference sequence). Details on this clone: Its antigen remains unidentified.

The study's findings and limits: Some highly shared sequence variants likely arose as a pipeline artifact. Based on reports, TCR beta sequences accurately predicted HLA-A and HLA-B alleles for most subjects. The dataset shows that most TCR sequences were rare, while some public TCRs occurred in many donors.

V usage is TRBV19 and J usage is TRBJ2-7, with D unresolved. The source is a man between 18 and 35 years old in good health and CMV-seronegative. The specimen sequenced was PBMCs. This CDR3 reads CASSNSLYEQYF. As DNA, the CDR3 is TGTGCCAGTAGTAACAGCTTATACGAGCAGTACTTC.